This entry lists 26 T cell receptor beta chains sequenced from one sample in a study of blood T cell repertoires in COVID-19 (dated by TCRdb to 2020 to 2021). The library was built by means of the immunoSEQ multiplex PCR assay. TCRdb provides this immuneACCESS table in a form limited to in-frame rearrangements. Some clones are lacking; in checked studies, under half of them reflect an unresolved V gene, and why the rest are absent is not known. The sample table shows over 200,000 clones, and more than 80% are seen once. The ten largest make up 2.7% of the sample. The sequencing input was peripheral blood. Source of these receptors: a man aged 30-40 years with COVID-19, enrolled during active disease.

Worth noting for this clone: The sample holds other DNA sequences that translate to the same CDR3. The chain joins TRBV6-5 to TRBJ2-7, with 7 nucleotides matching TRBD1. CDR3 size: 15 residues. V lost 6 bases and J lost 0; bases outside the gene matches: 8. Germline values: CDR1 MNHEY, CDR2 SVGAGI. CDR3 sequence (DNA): TGTGCCAGCAGGAGTCCGGGACAGAGCTCCTACGAGCAGTACTTC. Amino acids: CASRSPGQSSYEQYF.

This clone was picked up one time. CDR3 sequence: CASSLRLAGGEQYF. In nucleotides, the CDR3 is TGTGCCAGCAGCCTTCGACTAGCGGGAGGCGAGCAGTACTTC. The V and J genes are TRBV3-1 (or the pseudogene TRBV3-2) and TRBJ2-7; 13 bases map to TRBD2. V trimming: 4 bases; J trimming: 6 bases; junction bases outside the gene matches: 3. Per germline, CDR1 LGHDT and CDR2 YNNKEL (reference sequence). The CDR3 has 14 residues.

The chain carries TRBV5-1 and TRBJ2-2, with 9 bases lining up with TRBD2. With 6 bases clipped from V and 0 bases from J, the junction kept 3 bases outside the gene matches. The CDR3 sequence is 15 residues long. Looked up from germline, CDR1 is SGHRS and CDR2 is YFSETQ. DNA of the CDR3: TGCGCCAGCACTAGCGGGGCCCCGAACACCGGGGAGCTGTTTTTT. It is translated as CASTSGAPNTGELFF.

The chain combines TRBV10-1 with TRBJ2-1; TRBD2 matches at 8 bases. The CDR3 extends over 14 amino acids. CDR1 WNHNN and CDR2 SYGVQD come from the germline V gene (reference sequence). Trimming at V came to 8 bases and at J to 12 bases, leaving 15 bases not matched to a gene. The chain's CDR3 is CASDLESGRNTQFF. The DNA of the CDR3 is TGCGCCAGCGACTTGGAGAGCGGGAGAAATACGCAGTTCTTC.

The DNA for the CDR3 is TGTGCCAGCAGCCGTGGGACTAGCGGGGCCTCTAGCACAGATACGCAGTATTTT. Translating gives CASSRGTSGASSTDTQYF. The chain uses TRBV3-1 (or the pseudogene TRBV3-2) and TRBJ2-3; 13 nucleotides agree with TRBD2. V gave up 4 bases and J gave up 0 bases; unmatched junction bases: 7. Germline V gene lookup returns CDR1 LGHDT and CDR2 YNNKEL (reference sequence). CDR3 size: 18 residues.

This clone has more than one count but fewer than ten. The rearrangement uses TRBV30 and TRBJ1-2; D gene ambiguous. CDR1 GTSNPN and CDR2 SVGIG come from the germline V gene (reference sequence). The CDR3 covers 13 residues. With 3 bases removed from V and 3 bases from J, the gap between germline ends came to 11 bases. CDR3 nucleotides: TGTGCCTGGAGCAGGCAGCCCTACTATGGCTACACCTTC. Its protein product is CAWSRQPYYGYTF.

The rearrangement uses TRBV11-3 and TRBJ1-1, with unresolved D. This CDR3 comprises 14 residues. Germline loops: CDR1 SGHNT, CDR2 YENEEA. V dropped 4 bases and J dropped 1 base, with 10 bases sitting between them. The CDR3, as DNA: TGTGCCAGCAGCTCCCGCGGAACGAACACTGAAGCTTTCTTT. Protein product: CASSSRGTNTEAFF. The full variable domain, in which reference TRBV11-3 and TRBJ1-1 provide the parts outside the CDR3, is EAGVVQSPRYKIIEKKQPVAFWCNPISGHNTLYWYLQNLGQGPELLIRYENEEAVDDSQLPKDRFSAERLKGVDSTLKIQPAELGDSAVYLCASSSRGTNTEAFFGQGTRLTVV.

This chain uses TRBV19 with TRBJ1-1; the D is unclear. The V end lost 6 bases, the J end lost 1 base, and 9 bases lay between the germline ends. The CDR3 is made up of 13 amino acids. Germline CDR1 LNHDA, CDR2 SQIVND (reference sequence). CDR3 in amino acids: CASSTWRNTEAFF. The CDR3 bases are TGTGCCAGTAGCACGTGGAGGAACACTGAAGCTTTCTTT.

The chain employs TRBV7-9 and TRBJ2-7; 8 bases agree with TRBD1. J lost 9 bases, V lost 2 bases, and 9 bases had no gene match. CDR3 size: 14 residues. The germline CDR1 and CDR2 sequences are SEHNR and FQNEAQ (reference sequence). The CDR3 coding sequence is TGTGCCAGCAGCTTACAGGGGGCTTTAATAGGGCAGTACTTC. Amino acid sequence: CASSLQGALIGQYF.

CDR3 protein: CASSSRLAGVGSGEGVYEQYF. The CDR3 region has the DNA TGTGCCAGCAGTTCTCGACTAGCGGGAGTGGGGAGTGGGGAGGGGGTATACGAGCAGTACTTC. This chain links TRBV27 with TRBJ2-7, with 12 nucleotides matching TRBD2. The CDR3 is 21 amino acids. Trimming cost V 4 bases and J 4 bases; bases outside gene matches: 23. Germline V gene data show CDR1 as MNHEY and CDR2 as SMNVEV (reference sequence).

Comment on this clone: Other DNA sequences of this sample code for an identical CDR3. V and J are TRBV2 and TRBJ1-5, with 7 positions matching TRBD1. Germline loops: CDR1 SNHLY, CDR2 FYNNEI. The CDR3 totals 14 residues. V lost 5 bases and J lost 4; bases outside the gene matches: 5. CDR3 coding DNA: TGTGCCAGCAGTTGGACAGGAGGAAATCAGCCCCAGCATTTT. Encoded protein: CASSWTGGNQPQHF.

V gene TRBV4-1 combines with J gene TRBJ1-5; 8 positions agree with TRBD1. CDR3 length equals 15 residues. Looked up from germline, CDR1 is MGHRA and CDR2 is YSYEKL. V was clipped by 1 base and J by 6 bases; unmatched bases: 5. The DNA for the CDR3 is TGCGCCAGCAGCCAAGGTCAGGGGGCGAGTCAGCCCCAGCATTTT. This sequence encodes CASSQGQGASQPQHF.

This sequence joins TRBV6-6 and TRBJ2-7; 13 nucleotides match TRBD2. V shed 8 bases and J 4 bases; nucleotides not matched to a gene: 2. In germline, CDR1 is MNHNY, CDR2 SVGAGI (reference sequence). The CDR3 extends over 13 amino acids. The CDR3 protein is CASWTSGSYEQYF. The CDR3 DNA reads TGTGCCAGCTGGACTAGCGGGAGTTACGAGCAGTACTTC.

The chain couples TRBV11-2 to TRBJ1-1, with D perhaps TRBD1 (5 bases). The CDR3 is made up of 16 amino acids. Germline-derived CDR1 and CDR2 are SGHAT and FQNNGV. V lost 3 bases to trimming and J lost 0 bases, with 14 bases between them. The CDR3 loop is CASSFEGRGMNTEAFF. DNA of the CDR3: TGTGCCAGCAGCTTCGAGGGTCGGGGGATGAACACTGAAGCTTTCTTT. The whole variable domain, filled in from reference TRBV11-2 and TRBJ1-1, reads EAGVAQSPRYKIIEKRQSVAFWCNPISGHATLYWYQQILGQGPKLLIQFQNNGVVDDSQLPKDRFSAERLKGVDSTLKIQPAKLEDSAVYLCASSFEGRGMNTEAFFGQGTRLTVV.

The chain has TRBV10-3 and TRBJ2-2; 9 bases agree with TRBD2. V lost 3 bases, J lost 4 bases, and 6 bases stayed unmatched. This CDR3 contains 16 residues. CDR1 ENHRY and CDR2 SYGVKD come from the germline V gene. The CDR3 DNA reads TGTGCCATCAGTGAATCGGCTAGCGGGGTCACCGGGGAGCTGTTTTTT. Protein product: CAISESASGVTGELFF.

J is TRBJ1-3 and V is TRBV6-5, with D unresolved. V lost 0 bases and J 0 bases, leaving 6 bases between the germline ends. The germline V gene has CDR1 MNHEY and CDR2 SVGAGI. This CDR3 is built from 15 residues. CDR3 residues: CASSYSTGSGNTIYF. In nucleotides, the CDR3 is TGTGCCAGCAGTTACTCTACGGGCTCTGGAAACACCATATATTTT.

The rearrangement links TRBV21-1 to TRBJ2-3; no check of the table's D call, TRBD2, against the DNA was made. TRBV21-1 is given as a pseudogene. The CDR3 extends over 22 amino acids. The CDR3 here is CASSKVAKRNPLPGLSTDTQYF. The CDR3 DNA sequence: TGTGCCAGCAGCAAAGTGGCTAAGAGAAACCCTCTCCCGGGACTGAGCACAGATACGCAGTATTTT.

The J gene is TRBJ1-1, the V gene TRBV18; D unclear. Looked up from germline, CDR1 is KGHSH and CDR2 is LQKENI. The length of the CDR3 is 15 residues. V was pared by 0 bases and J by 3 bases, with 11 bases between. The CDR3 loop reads CASSPPGQIYTEAFF. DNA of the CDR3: TGTGCCAGCTCACCACCTGGGCAGATCTACACTGAAGCTTTCTTT. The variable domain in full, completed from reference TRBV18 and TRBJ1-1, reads NAGVMQNPRHLVRRRGQEARLRCSPMKGHSHVYWYRQLPEEGLKFMVYLQKENIIDESGMPKERFSAEFPKEGPSILRIQQVVRGDSAAYFCASSPPGQIYTEAFFGQGTRLTVV.

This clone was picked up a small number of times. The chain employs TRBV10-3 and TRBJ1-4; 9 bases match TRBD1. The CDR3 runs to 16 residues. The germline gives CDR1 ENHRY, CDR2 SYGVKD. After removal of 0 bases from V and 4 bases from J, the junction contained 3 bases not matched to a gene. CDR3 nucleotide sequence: TGTGCCATCAGTGAGTCTGGACAGGGGATTAATGAAAAACTGTTTTTT. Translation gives CAISESGQGINEKLFF.

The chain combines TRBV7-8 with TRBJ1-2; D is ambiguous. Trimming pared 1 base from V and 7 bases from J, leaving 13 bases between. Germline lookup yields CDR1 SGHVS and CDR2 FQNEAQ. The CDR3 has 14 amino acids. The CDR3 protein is CASSLGVEVRGYTF. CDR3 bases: TGTGCCAGCAGCTTAGGTGTGGAGGTTCGTGGCTACACCTTC.

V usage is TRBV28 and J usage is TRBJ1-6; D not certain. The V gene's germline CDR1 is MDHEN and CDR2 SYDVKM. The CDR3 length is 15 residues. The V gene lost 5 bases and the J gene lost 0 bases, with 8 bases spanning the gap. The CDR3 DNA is TGTGCCAGCAGTCCCCATAGCTCCTATAATTCACCCCTCCACTTT. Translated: CASSPHSSYNSPLHF.

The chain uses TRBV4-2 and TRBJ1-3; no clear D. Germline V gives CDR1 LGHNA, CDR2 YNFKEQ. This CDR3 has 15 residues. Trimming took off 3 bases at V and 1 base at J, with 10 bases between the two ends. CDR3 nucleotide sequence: TGTGCCAGCAGCCAGGGCGCGGGGTCTGGAAACACCATATATTTT. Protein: CASSQGAGSGNTIYF.

The CDR3 nucleotides are TGTGCCAGCAGCCAAGCATCAGTGGCTGAAGCTTTCTTT. This sequence encodes CASSQASVAEAFF. The chain recombines TRBV4-2 with TRBJ1-1; the D is unclear. CDR1 and CDR2 from the germline V gene are LGHNA and YNFKEQ. CDR3 length equals 13 residues. The V and J ends lost 1 base and 6 bases respectively, with 9 bases between them.

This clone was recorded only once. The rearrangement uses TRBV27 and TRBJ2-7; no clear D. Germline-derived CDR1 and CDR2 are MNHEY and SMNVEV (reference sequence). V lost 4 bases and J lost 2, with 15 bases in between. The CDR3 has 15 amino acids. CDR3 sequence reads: CASSSERHAAYEQYF. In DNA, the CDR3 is TGTGCCAGCAGTTCCGAACGACACGCTGCCTACGAGCAGTACTTC.

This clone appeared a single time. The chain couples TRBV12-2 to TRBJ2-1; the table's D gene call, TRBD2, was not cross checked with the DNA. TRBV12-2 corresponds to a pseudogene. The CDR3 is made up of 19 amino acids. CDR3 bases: TGTGCAAGTCGCTTAGCGCTTAAGATCGCTCTAGCGGGGGAAGCCGAGCAGTTCTTC. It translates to CASRLALKIALAGEAEQFF.

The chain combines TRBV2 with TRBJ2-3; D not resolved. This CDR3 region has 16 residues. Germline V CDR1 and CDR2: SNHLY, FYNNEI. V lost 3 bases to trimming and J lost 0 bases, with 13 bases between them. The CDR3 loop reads CASSDSQAPSTDTQYF. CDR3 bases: TGTGCCAGCAGTGATTCCCAAGCACCTAGCACAGATACGCAGTATTTT.